This T cell receptor (beta chain) appears in the sequencing data of a study of T-cell reconstitution after alpha-beta-depleted transplantation in children. This clonotype was observed a handful of times. Antigen: not known. TCRbeta library construction was performed incorporating unique molecular identifiers. TCRdb re-derived calls from the PCR reads in MiXCR, one entry per CDR3 protein. The data contain hundreds of thousands of distinct CDR3 sequences, around 13% of them singletons. Study observations and caveats: It was surviving recipient T cells and thymic progenitors that gave some patients high TCRbeta diversity at day 60.

The specimen was PBMCs, collected before TCRalphabeta/CD19-depleted stem cell transplant. This receptor was obtained from a girl aged 2 to 9 with congenital amegakaryocytic thrombocytopenia, due to receive a stem cell transplant.

CDR3 protein: CSVASRDRVPYEQYF. The CDR3 region has the DNA TGCAGCGTTGCTTCCCGGGACAGAGTTCCCTACGAGCAGTACTTC. J is TRBJ2-7 and V is TRBV29-1; 7 bases line up with TRBD1. CDR1 SQVTM and CDR2 ANQGSEA come from the germline V gene. The J segment lost 2 bases and the V segment lost 4 bases, leaving 11 bases of the junction unmatched. The CDR3 runs to 15 residues.